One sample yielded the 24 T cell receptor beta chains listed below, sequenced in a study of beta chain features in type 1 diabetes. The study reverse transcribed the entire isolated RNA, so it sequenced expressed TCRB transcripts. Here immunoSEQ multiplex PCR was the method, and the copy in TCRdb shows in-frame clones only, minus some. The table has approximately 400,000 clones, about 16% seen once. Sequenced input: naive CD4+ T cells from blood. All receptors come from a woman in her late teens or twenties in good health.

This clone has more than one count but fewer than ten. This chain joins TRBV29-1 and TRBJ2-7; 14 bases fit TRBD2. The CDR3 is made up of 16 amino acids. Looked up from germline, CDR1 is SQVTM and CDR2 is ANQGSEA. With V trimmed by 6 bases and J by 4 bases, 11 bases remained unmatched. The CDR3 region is CSVRGGLAGAQYEQYF. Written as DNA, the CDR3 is TGCAGCGTCCGGGGGGGACTAGCGGGAGCACAGTACGAGCAGTACTTC.

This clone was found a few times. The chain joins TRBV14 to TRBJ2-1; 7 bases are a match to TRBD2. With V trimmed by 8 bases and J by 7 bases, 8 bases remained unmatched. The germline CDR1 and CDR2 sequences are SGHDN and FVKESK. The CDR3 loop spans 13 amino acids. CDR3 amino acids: CASSSRGSNEQFF. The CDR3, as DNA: TGTGCCAGCTCCTCCCGCGGGAGTAATGAGCAGTTCTTC.

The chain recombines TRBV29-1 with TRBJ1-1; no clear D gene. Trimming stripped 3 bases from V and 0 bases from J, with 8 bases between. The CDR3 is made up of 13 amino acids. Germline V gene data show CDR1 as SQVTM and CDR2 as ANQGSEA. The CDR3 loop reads CSVDKEMNTEAFF. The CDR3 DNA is TGCAGCGTTGACAAAGAGATGAACACTGAAGCTTTCTTT.

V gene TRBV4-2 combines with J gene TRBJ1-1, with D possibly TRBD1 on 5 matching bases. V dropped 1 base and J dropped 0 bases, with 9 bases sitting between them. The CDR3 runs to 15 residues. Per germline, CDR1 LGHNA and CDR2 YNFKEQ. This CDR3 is CASSQADRLNTEAFF. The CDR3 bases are TGTGCCAGCAGCCAAGCCGACAGACTGAACACTGAAGCTTTCTTT.

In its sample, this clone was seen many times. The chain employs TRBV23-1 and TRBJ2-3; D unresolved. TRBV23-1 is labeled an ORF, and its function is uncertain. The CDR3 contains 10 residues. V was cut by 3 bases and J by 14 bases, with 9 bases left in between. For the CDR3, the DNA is TGCGCCAGCAGTCAGAGCCGCGGGTATTTT. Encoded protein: CASSQSRGYF.

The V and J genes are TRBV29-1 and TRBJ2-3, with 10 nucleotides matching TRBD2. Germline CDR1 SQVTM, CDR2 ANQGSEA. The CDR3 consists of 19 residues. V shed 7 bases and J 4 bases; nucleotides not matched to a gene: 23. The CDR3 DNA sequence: TGCAGCGCCGATGGGGGTCTAGCGGGAGTTGTTGGGGGTCCAGATACGCAGTATTTT. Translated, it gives CSADGGLAGVVGGPDTQYF.

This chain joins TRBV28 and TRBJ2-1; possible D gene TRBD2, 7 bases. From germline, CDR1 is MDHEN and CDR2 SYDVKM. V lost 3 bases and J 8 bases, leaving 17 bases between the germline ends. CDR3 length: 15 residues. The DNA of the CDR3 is TGTGCCAGCAGTTTGCCACCTGGGGGGGGCGATGAGCAGTTCTTC. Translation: CASSLPPGGGDEQFF.

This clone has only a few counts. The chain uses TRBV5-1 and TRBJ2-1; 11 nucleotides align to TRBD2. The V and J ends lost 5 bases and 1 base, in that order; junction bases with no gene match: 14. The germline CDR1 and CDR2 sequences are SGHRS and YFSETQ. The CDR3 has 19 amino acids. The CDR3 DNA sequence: TGCGCCAGCAGTCGTATACCCGGGACTAGCGGCCATTCCTACAATGAGCAGTTCTTC. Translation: CASSRIPGTSGHSYNEQFF. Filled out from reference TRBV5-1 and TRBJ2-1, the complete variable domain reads KAGVTQTPRYLIKTRGQQVTLSCSPISGHRSVSWYQQTPGQGLQFLFEYFSETQRNKGNFPGRFSGRQFSNSRSEMNVSTLELGDSALYLCASSRIPGTSGHSYNEQFFGPGTRLTVL.

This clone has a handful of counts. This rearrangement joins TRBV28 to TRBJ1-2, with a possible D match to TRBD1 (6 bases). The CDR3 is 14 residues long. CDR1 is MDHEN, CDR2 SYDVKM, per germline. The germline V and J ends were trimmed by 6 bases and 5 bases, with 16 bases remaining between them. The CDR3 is CASSPAGGRYGYTF. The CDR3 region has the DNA TGTGCCAGCAGCCCTGCGGGGGGCCGGTATGGCTACACCTTC.

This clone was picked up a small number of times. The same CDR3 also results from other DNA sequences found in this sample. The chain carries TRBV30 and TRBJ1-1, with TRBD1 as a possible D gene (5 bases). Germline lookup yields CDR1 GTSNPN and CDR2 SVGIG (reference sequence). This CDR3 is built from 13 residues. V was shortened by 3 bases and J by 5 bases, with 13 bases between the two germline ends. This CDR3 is CAWSVQGSTEAFF. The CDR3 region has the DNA TGTGCCTGGAGCGTTCAGGGAAGTACTGAAGCTTTCTTT. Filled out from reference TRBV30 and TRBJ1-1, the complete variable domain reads SQTIHQWPATLVQPVGSPLSLECTVEGTSNPNLYWYRQAAGRGLQLLFYSVGIGQISSEVPQNLSASRPQDRQFILSSKKLLLSDSGFYLCAWSVQGSTEAFFGQGTRLTVV.

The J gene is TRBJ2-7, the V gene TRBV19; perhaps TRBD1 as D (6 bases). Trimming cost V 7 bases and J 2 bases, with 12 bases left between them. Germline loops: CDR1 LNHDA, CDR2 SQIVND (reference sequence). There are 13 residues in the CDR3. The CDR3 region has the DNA TGTGCCAGTAATAGAGGGGGTCCCTACGAGCAGTACTTC. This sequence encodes CASNRGGPYEQYF.

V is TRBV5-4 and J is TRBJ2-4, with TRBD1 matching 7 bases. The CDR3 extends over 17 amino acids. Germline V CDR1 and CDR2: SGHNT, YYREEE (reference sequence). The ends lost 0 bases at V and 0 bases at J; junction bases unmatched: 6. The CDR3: CASSLATGPLAKNIQYF. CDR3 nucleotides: TGTGCCAGCAGCTTGGCGACAGGGCCATTAGCCAAAAACATTCAGTACTTC.

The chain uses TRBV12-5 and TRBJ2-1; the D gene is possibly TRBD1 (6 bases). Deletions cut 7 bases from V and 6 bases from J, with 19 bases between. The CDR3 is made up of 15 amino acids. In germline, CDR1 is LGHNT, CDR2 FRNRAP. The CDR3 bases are TGTGCTAGTGCCCCGGACAGTTTCTCCAGCAATGAGCAGTTCTTC. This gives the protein CASAPDSFSSNEQFF.

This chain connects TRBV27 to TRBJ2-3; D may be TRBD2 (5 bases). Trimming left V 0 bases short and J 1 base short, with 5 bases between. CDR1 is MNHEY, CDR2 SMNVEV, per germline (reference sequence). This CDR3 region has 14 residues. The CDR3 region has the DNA TGTGCCAGCAGTTTATCGGAGGGCACAGATACGCAGTATTTT. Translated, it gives CASSLSEGTDTQYF.

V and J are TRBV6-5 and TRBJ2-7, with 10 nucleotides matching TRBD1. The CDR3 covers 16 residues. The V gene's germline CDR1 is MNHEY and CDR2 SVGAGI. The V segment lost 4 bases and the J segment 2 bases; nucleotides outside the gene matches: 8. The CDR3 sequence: CASSFQWTGGTYEQYF. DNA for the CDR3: TGTGCCAGCAGTTTCCAATGGACAGGGGGAACCTACGAGCAGTACTTC.

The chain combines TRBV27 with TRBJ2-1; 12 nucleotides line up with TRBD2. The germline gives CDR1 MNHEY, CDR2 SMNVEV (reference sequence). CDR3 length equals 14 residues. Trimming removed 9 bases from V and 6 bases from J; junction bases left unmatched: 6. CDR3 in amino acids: CASRLAGVTNEQFF. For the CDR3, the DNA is TGTGCCAGTCGACTAGCGGGAGTAACCAATGAGCAGTTCTTC.

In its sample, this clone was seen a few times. Written as DNA, the CDR3 is TGTGCCAGCAGCCAAGAGATGGGGCGGGAGCGATACGAGCAGTACTTC. Its protein product is CASSQEMGRERYEQYF. The chain joins TRBV14 to TRBJ2-7, with TRBD2 identical over 7 bases. CDR1 and CDR2 from the germline V gene are SGHDN and FVKESK. The CDR3 length is 16 residues. J gave up 4 bases and V 0 bases, and 9 bases lay outside the gene matches.

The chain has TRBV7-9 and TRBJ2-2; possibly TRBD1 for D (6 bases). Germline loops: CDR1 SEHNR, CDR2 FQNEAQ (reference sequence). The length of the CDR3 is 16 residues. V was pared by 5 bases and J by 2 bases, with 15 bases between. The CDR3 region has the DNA TGTGCCAGCAGCGTGACAGGCTCCCTAAACACCGGGGAGCTGTTTTTT. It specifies CASSVTGSLNTGELFF.

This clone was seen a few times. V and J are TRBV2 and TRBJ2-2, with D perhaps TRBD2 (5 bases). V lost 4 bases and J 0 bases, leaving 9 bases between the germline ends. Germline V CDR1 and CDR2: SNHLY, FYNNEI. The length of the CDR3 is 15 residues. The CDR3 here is CASSGRGSNTGELFF. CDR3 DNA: TGTGCCAGCAGTGGTCGGGGATCGAACACCGGGGAGCTGTTTTTT. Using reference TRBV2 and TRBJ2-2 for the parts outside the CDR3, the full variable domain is EPEVTQTPSHQVTQMGQEVILRCVPISNHLYFYWYRQILGQKVEFLVSFYNNEISEKSEIFDDQFSVERPDGSNFTLKIRSTKLEDSAMYFCASSGRGSNTGELFFGEGSRLTVL.

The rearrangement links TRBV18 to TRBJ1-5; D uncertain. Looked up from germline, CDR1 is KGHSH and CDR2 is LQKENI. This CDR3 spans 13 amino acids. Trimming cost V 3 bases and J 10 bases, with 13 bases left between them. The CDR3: CASSPRGAYPQHF. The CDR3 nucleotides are TGTGCCAGCTCACCGCGGGGAGCGTACCCCCAGCATTTT.

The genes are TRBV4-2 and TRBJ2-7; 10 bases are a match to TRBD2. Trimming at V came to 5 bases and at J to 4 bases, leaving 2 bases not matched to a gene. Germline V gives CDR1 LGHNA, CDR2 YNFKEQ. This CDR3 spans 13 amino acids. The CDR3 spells CASSSSGSYEQYF. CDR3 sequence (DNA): TGTGCCAGCAGCTCTAGCGGGAGTTACGAGCAGTACTTC.

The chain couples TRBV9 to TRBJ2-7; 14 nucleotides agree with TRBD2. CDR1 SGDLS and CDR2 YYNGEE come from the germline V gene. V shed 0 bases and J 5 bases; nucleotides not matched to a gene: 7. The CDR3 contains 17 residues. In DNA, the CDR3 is TGTGCCAGCAGCGTAGATATGGGGACTAGCGGGAGTGACGAGCAGTACTTC. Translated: CASSVDMGTSGSDEQYF.

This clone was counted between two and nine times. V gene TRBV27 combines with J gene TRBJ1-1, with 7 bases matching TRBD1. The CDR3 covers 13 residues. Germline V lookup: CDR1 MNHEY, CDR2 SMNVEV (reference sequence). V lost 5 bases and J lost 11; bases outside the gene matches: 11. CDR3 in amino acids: CASSKQGRVWAFF. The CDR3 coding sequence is TGTGCCAGCAGTAAACAGGGGCGCGTTTGGGCTTTCTTT.

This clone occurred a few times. The CDR3 sequence: CASSQGLAGGEWETQYF. CDR3 sequence (DNA): TGCGCCAGCAGCCAAGGACTAGCGGGAGGAGAATGGGAGACCCAGTACTTC. This chain uses TRBV4-1 with TRBJ2-5, with 13 bases lining up with TRBD2. The V gene end was trimmed by 1 base and the J gene end by 5 bases; junction bases not matched to a gene: 7. Germline CDR1 reads MGHRA; CDR2 reads YSYEKL. The CDR3 covers 17 residues.